These 20 T cell receptor beta chains came from one sample sequenced in a study of tumor and adjacent non-tumor tissue in lung cancer. Three rounds of nested PCR, following a modified ARM-PCR protocol, produced the TCRbeta library. TCRdb reprocessed the multiplex PCR reads via MiXCR and lists one record per CDR3 protein. Among about 48,000 distinct CDR3 sequences listed, around 60% were seen once. No cell sorting was done before RNA was extracted from the tissue. The normal lung tissue was taken more than 3 cm from the tumor edge. Source material: distant non-tumor lung tissue. The receptors were sampled from an older woman with non-small cell lung cancer.

The chain combines TRBV5-6 with TRBJ1-2; tentative D call: TRBD1 (6 bases). Trimming removed 5 bases from V and 3 bases from J, with 17 bases in between. CDR3 length: 15 amino acids. Germline-derived CDR1 and CDR2 are SGHDT and YYEEEE. CDR3 sequence (DNA): TGTGCCAGCAGTTTTCTCGACTCAGGGGACTATGGCTACACCTTC. As protein: CASSFLDSGDYGYTF.

About this clonotype: Mismatch with germline at one junction end may stem from a read error. The chain combines TRBV29-1 with TRBJ2-1; 12 bases map to TRBD2. Germline-derived CDR1 and CDR2 are SQVTM and ANQGSEA. CDR3 length: 16 amino acids. This chain's CDR3 is CGVGTSGRSGQGKQFF. The CDR3 region has the DNA TGCGGCGTTGGTACTAGCGGGAGGTCTGGCCAAGGGAAGCAGTTCTTC.

Turning to this clonotype: A much larger clonotype is one base distant, so this may be a read error. V gene TRBV28 combines with J gene TRBJ1-1, with D hard to call. Trimming left V 5 bases short and J 4 bases short, with 11 bases between. The CDR3 is made up of 13 amino acids. Germline CDR1 and CDR2: MDHEN and SYDVKM. The CDR3 DNA is TGTGCCAGCAGTGAACAGTTGAGCACTGAAGCTTTCTTT. This encodes CASSEQLSTEAFF.

This clonotype turned up a few times. This may come from a read error, since a much larger clone is one base off. The chain recombines TRBV28 with TRBJ1-2; 9 bases map to TRBD1. Looked up from germline, CDR1 is MDHEN and CDR2 is SYDVKM. The CDR3 covers 14 residues. In DNA form, the CDR3 reads TGTGCCGGCAGTAGATCGGGACAGGGCCTCGGCTACACCTTC. Translated: CAGSRSGQGLGYTF.

Turning to this clonotype: At one end, the junction sequence differs from germline, possibly due to a read error. CDR3 in DNA: TGTGCCTGGGCTGGGGACCTTGTCGGGGAACTGTTTTTT. Its translation: CAWAGDLVGELFF. The chain joins TRBV30 to TRBJ2-2; D is tentatively TRBD1 or TRBD2 (5 bases each). In germline, CDR1 is GTSNPN, CDR2 SVGIG (reference sequence). The CDR3 runs 13 residues.

As to this clonotype: One junction end disagrees with the germline gene, perhaps due to a read error. The chain carries TRBV29-1 and TRBJ2-6; 7 nucleotides line up with TRBD1. The germline V gene has CDR1 SQVTM and CDR2 ANQGSEA. The CDR3 spans 20 residues. The CDR3 nucleotides are TGTAGCGTTGAAGATTGGGATAGGGGGCGGCTAAGCTCTGGGGCCAACGTCCTGACTTTC. This encodes CSVEDWDRGRLSSGANVLTF. The full variable domain, its missing parts supplied by reference TRBV29-1 and TRBJ2-6, is SAVISQKPSRDICQRGTSLTIQCQVDSQVTMMFWYRQQPGQSLTLIATANQGSEATYESGFVIDKFPISRPNLTFSTLTVSNMSPEDSSIYLCSVEDWDRGRLSSGANVLTFGAGSRLTVL.

This clonotype was detected only a few times. At one end, the junction sequence differs from germline, possibly due to a read error. The rearrangement uses TRBV6-1 and TRBJ1-5, with D unclear. CDR3 length: 11 residues. Per the germline V gene, CDR1 is MNHNS and CDR2 is SASEGT. This CDR3 reads CASSDYLLQHF. CDR3 bases: TGTGCCAGTAGTGATTACCTGCTCCAGCACTTT.

For this clonotype: A much bigger clone sits one base away, suggesting this may be a read error. The chain uses TRBV5-6 and TRBJ1-1, with D uncertain. The germline V gene has CDR1 SGHDT and CDR2 YYEEEE. Trimming removed 3 bases at V and 6 bases at J, with 18 bases between. The CDR3 contains 15 residues. The CDR3 nucleotides are TGTGCCAGCAGCTCGGCCTGGTCGGCCAAGTCTGAAGCTTTCTTT. As protein: CASSSAWSAKSEAFF. The complete variable domain, with remaining parts taken from reference TRBV5-6 and TRBJ1-1, reads DAGVTQSPTHLIKTRGQQVTLRCSPKSGHDTVSWYQQALGQGPQFIFQYYEEEERQRGNFPDRFSGHQFPNYSSELNVNALLLGDSALYLCASSSAWSAKSEAFFGQGTRLTVV.

CDR3 sequence reads: CSVYQETQYF. The CDR3 DNA sequence: TGCAGCGTATACCAAGAGACCCAGTACTTC. This sequence joins TRBV29-1 and TRBJ2-5, with D hard to call. V was cut by 6 bases and J by 0 bases, with 2 bases left in between. The germline V gene has CDR1 SQVTM and CDR2 ANQGSEA. This CDR3 spans 10 amino acids.

The table lists this clonotype with a few counts. A much larger clone differs from this one at a single base, so this may be a read error. Without the conserved terminal phenylalanine or tryptophan, this CDR3 likely stems from a read error. CDR3 amino acids: CATSDRQFSFDNEQFL. Written as DNA, the CDR3 is TGTGCCACCAGTGATAGACAGTTCAGTTTCGACAATGAGCAGTTCCTC. V gene TRBV24-1 combines with J gene TRBJ2-1, with a weak D call TRBD1 (5 bases). Germline V lookup: CDR1 KGHDR, CDR2 SFDVKD. Trimming removed 3 bases from V and 5 bases from J, with 16 bases in between. The CDR3 loop spans 16 amino acids.

A word on this clonotype: A much larger clonotype is one base distant, so this may be a read error. V usage is TRBV11-2 and J usage is TRBJ2-2; TRBD1 agrees at 8 bases. The CDR3 spans 15 residues. Germline loops: CDR1 SGHAT, CDR2 FQNNGV. The CDR3 bases are TGTGCCGGCAGCTTACAGGGGGGGAACACCGGGGAGCTGTTTTTT. Its protein product is CAGSLQGGNTGELFF.

This clonotype was seen many times. This chain joins TRBV4-1 and TRBJ2-3; TRBD2 matches 13 bases. There are 18 residues in the CDR3. Germline loops: CDR1 MGHRA, CDR2 YSYEKL. The J segment lost 7 bases and the V segment lost 0 bases, leaving 10 bases of the junction unmatched. The CDR3 region has the DNA TGCGCCAGCAGCCAAGAGACTAGCGGGAGGTCAGTTACATATACGCAGTATTTT. This codes for CASSQETSGRSVTYTQYF.

This clonotype has a count of ten or more. The rearrangement joins TRBV10-3 to TRBJ2-7; D may correspond to TRBD1 or TRBD2 (6 bases each). The CDR3 extends over 15 amino acids. Trimming stripped 5 bases from V and 7 bases from J, with 21 bases between. Per germline, CDR1 ENHRY and CDR2 SYGVKD. CDR3 sequence reads: CAISLNREETGEQYF. DNA of the CDR3: TGTGCCATCAGTTTGAACAGGGAGGAGACGGGGGAGCAGTACTTC.

This chain uses TRBV6-2 or TRBV6-3 with TRBJ1-1; tentatively, D is TRBD1 (6 bases). The CDR3 has 14 residues. The germline CDR1 and CDR2 sequences are MNHEY and SVGEGT. V was shortened by 6 bases and J by 9 bases, with 20 bases between the two germline ends. CDR3 region: CASSPGGGRIKAFF. DNA for the CDR3: TGTGCCAGCAGCCCCGGGGGGGGCAGGATTAAAGCTTTCTTT.

Comments on this clonotype: The junction does not match germline at one end; this may be a read error. The V and J genes are TRBV12-3 or TRBV12-4 and TRBJ2-3, with D unresolved. The CDR3 spans 11 residues. The CDR3: CAIRRTDTQYF. CDR3 DNA: TGTGCCATCAGGCGCACAGACACGCAGTATTTT.

With respect to this clonotype: The junction and the germline gene differ at one end; a read error may be behind it. The chain carries TRBV4-1 and TRBJ1-1; D is uncertain. The CDR3 has 14 amino acids. Germline loops: CDR1 MGHRA, CDR2 YSYEKL. The CDR3 loop is CVSSQRTENTEAFF. The CDR3 DNA reads as TGTGTCAGCAGCCAACGTACAGAGAACACTGAAGCTTTCTTT.

This chain joins TRBV10-1 and TRBJ2-7; TRBD2 agrees at 10 bases. Germline V gives CDR1 WNHNN, CDR2 SYGVQD (reference sequence). The length of the CDR3 is 17 residues. The J segment lost 5 bases and the V segment lost 9 bases, leaving 19 bases of the junction unmatched. CDR3 DNA: TGCGCCAGTAATACCATCCCTCTAGCGGGAGATTTCAACGAGCAGTACTTC. Protein product: CASNTIPLAGDFNEQYF.

About this clonotype itself: Without the conserved terminal phenylalanine or tryptophan, this CDR3 likely stems from a read error. CDR3 sequence reads: CASRELGHLKQYS. In nucleotides, the CDR3 is TGTGCCAGCAGGGAGTTAGGGCACCTCAAGCAGTACTCC. The chain joins TRBV6-5 to TRBJ2-7; D ambiguous. The CDR3 loop spans 13 amino acids. Trimming pared 6 bases from V and 8 bases from J, leaving 17 bases between. Germline CDR1 reads MNHEY; CDR2 reads SVGAGI.

As concerns this clonotype: The CDR3 does not close with the conserved phenylalanine or tryptophan, likely indicating a read error. The chain carries TRBV5-5 and TRBJ1-2; perhaps TRBD1 as D (5 bases). Germline lookup yields CDR1 SGHKS and CDR2 YYEKEE (reference sequence). This CDR3 has 15 amino acids. The CDR3 loop is CASSSAGTKLYGYTL. The CDR3 nucleotides are TGTGCTAGCAGCTCTGCCGGGACTAAGCTCTATGGCTACACCCTC.

Note on this clonotype: A much larger clone is a single base away; this may be a read error. The gene calls are TRBV11-2 and TRBJ2-1; 10 positions agree with TRBD1. The CDR3 covers 16 residues. Germline assignment: CDR1 SGHAT and CDR2 FQNNGV. CDR3 protein: CASSRTGGNLYNGQFF. The CDR3 region has the DNA TGTGCCAGCAGCCGGACAGGGGGTAACCTTTACAATGGGCAGTTCTTC.